The 27 T cell receptor beta chains below were found in one sample sequenced in a study of vaccination and CD4 T cells after COVID-19. Antigens for these TCRs are unknown. With the Oncomine TCR Beta short-read assay, DNA from cultured CD4+ T cells was sequenced. TCRdb called the PCR reads again in MiXCR, with one record for every CDR3 protein. The data hold some 25,000 distinct CDR3 sequences, with around 48% observed a single time. Described treatment: approximately 11-day PBMC culture with coronavirus spike peptide pools or control peptides (ViraFEST assay). Specimen: CD4+ T cells from blood, cultured in vitro. The receptors here all came from a human donor who had recovered from COVID-19.

Here the CDR3 reads CASSLGGAREKLFF. CDR3 coding DNA: TGTGCCAGCAGCTTAGGGGGGGCACGGGAAAAACTGTTTTTT. The gene calls are TRBV7-9 and TRBJ1-4; weak D call: TRBD1 (6 bases). Trimming removed 1 base at V and 8 bases at J, with 11 bases between. Germline V CDR1 and CDR2: SEHNR, FQNEAQ (reference sequence). The CDR3 has 14 amino acids.

V gene TRBV6-1 combines with J gene TRBJ1-3; 7 bases map to TRBD1. This CDR3 contains 13 residues. Germline V gives CDR1 MNHNS, CDR2 SASEGT. J lost 11 bases, V lost 4 bases, and 8 bases had no gene match. DNA for the CDR3: TGTGCCAGCAGTGCAGACAGGGAATTCGCCATATATTTT. Translating gives CASSADREFAIYF.

The chain links TRBV29-1 to TRBJ2-3, with D tentatively TRBD1 or TRBD2 (5 bases each). V was cut by 4 bases and J by 2 bases, with 16 bases left in between. The CDR3 covers 15 residues. Germline V lookup: CDR1 SQVTM, CDR2 ANQGSEA. In DNA, the CDR3 is TGCAGCGTTGCGCACGGGGCCACCTACACAGATACGCAGTATTTT. Translated, it gives CSVAHGATYTDTQYF.

This clonotype appeared once. CDR3 protein: CASSALAGRSDTQYF. The CDR3 DNA sequence: TGTGCCAGCAGTGCCCTAGCGGGACGGTCGGATACGCAGTATTTT. The chain carries TRBV6-4 and TRBJ2-3, with 9 bases aligning to TRBD2. Unmatched junction bases numbered 8, after V lost 4 bases and J lost 6 bases. The CDR3 is 15 residues long. Germline V gives CDR1 MRHNA, CDR2 SNTAGT.

A single count supports this clonotype. The chain links TRBV7-3 to TRBJ2-1; D is undetermined. The CDR3 runs 13 residues. V lost 1 base and J lost 7, with 8 bases in between. Germline values: CDR1 SGHTA, CDR2 FQGTGA. CDR3 protein: CASSLMASNEQFF. CDR3 DNA sequence: TGTGCCAGCAGCTTAATGGCGTCTAATGAGCAGTTCTTC.

The sample holds a few counts of this clonotype. The genes are TRBV6-1 and TRBJ2-3; TRBD1 agrees at 9 bases. Germline CDR1 reads MNHNS; CDR2 reads SASEGT. J lost 0 bases, V lost 4 bases, and 2 bases had no gene match. This CDR3 region has 15 residues. The chain's CDR3 is CASSVTGGSTDTQYF. In DNA form, the CDR3 reads TGTGCCAGCAGTGTAACAGGGGGCAGCACAGATACGCAGTATTTT.

The chain is built from TRBV7-9 and TRBJ2-7; D gene uncertain. Looked up from germline, CDR1 is SEHNR and CDR2 is FQNEAQ (reference sequence). CDR3 size: 13 residues. Trimming took 2 bases from V and 2 from J, leaving 7 bases between them. The CDR3, as DNA: TGTGCCAGCAGCTTACCAGACCCCTACGAGCAGTACTTC. Translating gives CASSLPDPYEQYF.

The sample holds a few counts of this clonotype. V gene TRBV7-2 combines with J gene TRBJ2-7; 9 nucleotides match TRBD1. Germline lookup yields CDR1 SGHTA and CDR2 FQGNSA. The CDR3 totals 16 residues. Losses at the gene ends were 0 bases for V and 6 bases for J; bases not matched to a gene: 9. DNA of the CDR3: TGTGCCAGCAGCTTAGCCGGCGGGACAGGGTACCCCGAGCAGTACTTC. This codes for CASSLAGGTGYPEQYF.

This rearrangement joins TRBV27 to TRBJ2-3; D perhaps matches TRBD1 (5 bases). Germline V gene lookup returns CDR1 MNHEY and CDR2 SMNVEV (reference sequence). V lost 2 bases and J 3 bases, leaving 15 bases between the germline ends. This CDR3 has 16 residues. The CDR3 spells CASSLKGLGQTDTQYF. DNA of the CDR3: TGTGCCAGCAGTTTAAAAGGGTTAGGACAAACAGATACGCAGTATTTT.

The J gene is TRBJ2-7, the V gene TRBV28; 7 bases match TRBD1. The V and J ends lost 5 bases and 4 bases, in that order; junction bases with no gene match: 8. The CDR3 runs to 14 residues. The V gene's germline CDR1 is MDHEN and CDR2 SYDVKM. The CDR3 is CASSTGALVYEQYF. CDR3 bases: TGTGCCAGCAGTACAGGGGCGCTTGTTTACGAGCAGTACTTC.

The rearrangement uses TRBV20-1 and TRBJ2-1, with TRBD2 identical over 11 bases. The germline V gene encodes CDR1 DFQATT and CDR2 SNEGSKA (reference sequence). V lost 5 bases, J lost 0 bases, and 12 bases stayed unmatched. The CDR3 loop spans 18 amino acids. The CDR3 loop is CSAQGASGRPSSYNEQFF. The CDR3 coding sequence is TGCAGTGCTCAAGGCGCTAGCGGGAGGCCAAGCTCCTACAATGAGCAGTTCTTC.

This clonotype occurred a few times. J is TRBJ2-5 and V is TRBV6-5; D is possibly TRBD1 (5 bases). The CDR3 sequence is 18 residues long. The V gene lost 3 bases and the J gene lost 5 bases, with 25 bases spanning the gap. Germline V gene lookup returns CDR1 MNHEY and CDR2 SVGAGI. The CDR3 reads CASSYRHDPIQAAETQYF. CDR3 nucleotide sequence: TGTGCCAGCAGTTATAGGCACGACCCGATACAGGCAGCGGAGACCCAGTACTTC.

J is TRBJ1-6 and V is TRBV3-1; 7 bases match TRBD1. V lost 3 bases and J lost 7; bases outside the gene matches: 6. The CDR3 runs 15 residues. Germline-derived CDR1 and CDR2 are LGHDT and YNNKEL (reference sequence). The CDR3 loop reads CASSHRQGRNSPLHF. Written as DNA, the CDR3 is TGTGCCAGCAGCCACCGACAGGGTAGGAATTCACCCCTCCACTTT.

V and J are TRBV6-1 and TRBJ2-3; TRBD2 aligns across 10 bases. The CDR3 extends over 15 amino acids. CDR1 is MNHNS, CDR2 SASEGT, per germline. With V trimmed by 10 bases and J by 3 bases, 10 bases remained unmatched. As DNA, the CDR3 is TGTGCCACCGGGGCTAGCGGGAGTGGGACAGATACGCAGTATTTT. Translated, it gives CATGASGSGTDTQYF.

The genes are TRBV20-1 and TRBJ2-7; tentatively, D is TRBD1 (6 bases). This CDR3 spans 13 amino acids. Germline values: CDR1 DFQATT, CDR2 SNEGSKA (reference sequence). V lost 5 bases, J lost 1 base, and 12 bases lay in between. CDR3 coding DNA: TGCAGTGCTGTCAGGGGCCAGTCCTACGAGCAGTACTTC. It specifies CSAVRGQSYEQYF.

This clonotype was seen more than once but under ten times. This chain links TRBV6-1 with TRBJ1-1; 10 positions agree with TRBD1. Germline trimming cut 3 bases from V and 3 bases from J; bases unmatched to any gene: 4. Per germline, CDR1 MNHNS and CDR2 SASEGT. The CDR3 has 15 amino acids. CDR3 sequence (DNA): TGTGCCAGCAGTGATCCGGGACAGGGGTACACTGAAGCTTTCTTT. Protein: CASSDPGQGYTEAFF.

This clonotype has just a few counts. V usage is TRBV6-2 or TRBV6-3 and J usage is TRBJ1-2; the D is unclear. The ends were cut back, 6 bases at V and 3 bases at J, with 8 bases in the middle. This CDR3 comprises 12 residues. CDR1 is MNHEY and CDR2 is SVGEGT in the germline V gene. The CDR3 is CASRAQHYGYTF. The CDR3 DNA follows: TGTGCCAGCAGAGCGCAGCACTATGGCTACACCTTC.

This clonotype was picked up a small number of times. J is TRBJ1-6 and V is TRBV11-2; 9 nucleotides align to TRBD1. Germline CDR1 SGHAT, CDR2 FQNNGV. The J segment lost 15 bases and the V segment lost 5 bases, leaving 14 bases of the junction unmatched. This CDR3 region has 15 residues. For the CDR3, the DNA is TGTGCCAGCAGCGCCCAGCGGGACAGGGTGGTCGGCCTCCACTTT. It is translated as CASSAQRDRVVGLHF.

The chain links TRBV7-9 to TRBJ2-1; 9 bases are shared with TRBD1. The CDR3 runs to 13 residues. Germline V gene data show CDR1 as SEHNR and CDR2 as FQNEAQ (reference sequence). J lost 1 base, V lost 10 bases, and 2 bases had no gene match. In nucleotides, the CDR3 is TGTGCCACCGGACAGGGGTCCTACAATGAGCAGTTCTTC. Encoded protein: CATGQGSYNEQFF.

The rearrangement links TRBV18 to TRBJ1-5, with 7 bases that match TRBD1. Germline loops: CDR1 KGHSH, CDR2 LQKENI. This CDR3 has 15 residues. V gave up 3 bases and J gave up 0 bases; unmatched junction bases: 2. This CDR3 is CASSPGQYSNQPQHF. The CDR3 DNA sequence: TGTGCCAGCTCACCGGGACAGTATAGCAATCAGCCCCAGCATTTT.

The rearrangement uses TRBV25-1 and TRBJ1-2, with TRBD1 matching over 7 bases. Unmatched junction bases numbered 8, after V lost 6 bases and J lost 4 bases. CDR3 length equals 14 residues. Looked up from germline, CDR1 is MGHDK and CDR2 is SYGVNS. The CDR3 DNA follows: TGTGCCAGCAGCAGGGGGGTTGGGATCTATGGCTACACCTTC. Encoded protein: CASSRGVGIYGYTF.

This clonotype was counted between two and nine times. The chain joins TRBV6-1 to TRBJ2-2; maybe TRBD2 (5 bases). V gave up 6 bases and J gave up 5 bases, with 19 bases separating them. The CDR3 length is 16 residues. The germline V gene has CDR1 MNHNS and CDR2 SASEGT. CDR3 nucleotide sequence: TGTGCCAGCAGCCGTTCTCGGGGATTGAGGACCGGGGAGCTGTTTTTT. It translates to CASSRSRGLRTGELFF.

This rearrangement joins TRBV6-1 to TRBJ1-6; D might be TRBD1 (6 bases). Per the germline V gene, CDR1 is MNHNS and CDR2 is SASEGT. Trimming cost V 2 bases and J 8 bases, with 16 bases left between them. The CDR3 is made up of 16 amino acids. DNA for the CDR3: TGTGCCAGCAGTGAAATGACAGGCTTCGGGTATTCACCCCTCCACTTT. This sequence encodes CASSEMTGFGYSPLHF.

This clonotype was observed a handful of times. The V gene is TRBV7-2, the J gene TRBJ2-5, with D hard to call. Trimming pared 1 base from V and 5 bases from J, leaving 14 bases between. The CDR3 has 15 amino acids. CDR1 and CDR2 (germline): SGHTA, FQGNSA. CDR3 residues: CASSLDPGLRETQYF. As DNA, the CDR3 is TGTGCCAGCAGCTTAGACCCCGGGTTGCGGGAGACCCAGTACTTC.

The CDR3 spells CASSLDLLRETQYF. The CDR3, as DNA: TGTGCCAGCAGCTTAGACCTTTTGAGGGAGACCCAGTACTTC. The rearrangement uses TRBV7-2 and TRBJ2-5; D unclear. V gave up 1 base and J gave up 5 bases, with 11 bases separating them. The CDR3 extends over 14 amino acids. Per germline, CDR1 SGHTA and CDR2 FQGNSA.

The rearrangement links TRBV2 to TRBJ1-1, with TRBD1 as a possible D gene (5 bases). The V and J ends lost 7 bases and 4 bases respectively, with 10 bases between them. This CDR3 has 12 amino acids. Germline assignment: CDR1 SNHLY and CDR2 FYNNEI. This CDR3 reads CASIGGATEAFF. The CDR3 nucleotides are TGTGCCAGCATTGGTGGGGCCACTGAAGCTTTCTTT.

This clonotype was seen only a few times. The V call is TRBV6-1, the J call TRBJ2-2; 10 positions match TRBD1. The CDR3 sequence is 17 residues long. V gave up 5 bases and J gave up 3 bases; unmatched junction bases: 9. The germline CDR1 and CDR2 sequences are MNHNS and SASEGT. The CDR3 region has the DNA TGTGCCAGCAGTCCGGGACAGGGGTTCGCGGACACCGGGGAGCTGTTTTTT. Residues: CASSPGQGFADTGELFF.